Listed below are T cell receptor beta chains from one sample, sequenced in a study of T cell changes during pregnancy in multiple sclerosis. Some clones are missing from TCRdb's copy, which holds only in-frame ones; the method was immunoSEQ multiplex PCR. The data hold 45,000 to 60,000 clones, with about 88% observed a single time. Sample: CD8+ T cells from peripheral blood mononuclear cells, taken before pregnancy. These receptors were taken from a female donor with multiple sclerosis, enrolled in a pregnancy study. Both conserved end residues are part of each CDR3. D genes are given only for firm matches. Clone size is stated in some rows and not others, as once, few, many or a class when expanded.

TRBJ2-7 - - TRBV27 TGTGCCAGCAGTCCGTGGGGCCCGTCCTACGAGCAGTACTTC CASSPWGPSYEQYF
TRBJ2-7 - TRBD1 TRBV4-3 TGCGCCAGCAGCCAATCCGGGACAGGCTACGAGCAGTACTTC CASSQSGTGYEQYF
TRBJ2-2 - - TRBV4-3 TGCGCCAGCAGCCAAGTTGGCACGAACACCGGGGAGCTGTTTTTT CASSQVGTNTGELFF
TRBJ1-1 - TRBD1 TRBV13 TGTGCCAGCAGCGTACCGGGACAGGGGATAACTGAAGCTTTCTTT CASSVPGQGITEAFF
TRBJ2-2 once TRBD2 TRBV9 TGTGCCAGCAGCCCCCGGGGGGGCGGCACCGGGGAGCTGTTTTTT CASSPRGGGTGELFF
TRBJ2-7 - - TRBV7-2 TGTGCCAGCAGCTTGGTAGGGGGGGTGGTCTACGAGCAGTACTTC CASSLVGGVVYEQYF
TRBJ2-7 - TRBD2 TRBV7-9 TGTGCCAGCAGGGGGGCCAGCGGGGGGGCCCCCGAGCAGTACTTC CASRGASGGAPEQYF
TRBJ2-5 - - TRBV27 TGTGCCAGCAGTTTATCCTTCTTGGGGAGGGAGACCCAGTACTTC CASSLSFLGRETQYF
TRBJ1-4 - TRBD1 TRBV4-1 TGCGCCAGCAGCCAACCCTCCGAAGGCAGGGGGGATACTAATGAAAAACTGTTTTTT CASSQPSEGRGDTNEKLFF
TRBJ2-7 - - TRBV21-1 TGTGCCAGTACTACACAGGCGCTCCTACCCTACGAGCAGTACTTC CASTTQALLPYEQYF